Following are 6 T cell receptor beta chains from one sample sequenced in a study of control samples from healthy donors and cancer patients (TCRdb year 2020). The library was made by the immunoSEQ multiplex PCR assay. TCRdb's version of the immuneACCESS table is confined to in-frame rearrangements and falls short of the full clone set. An unresolved V gene accounts for under half of the shortfall where checked; the remainder is of unknown origin. The table for this sample lists 150,000 to 200,000 clones; around 92% of them were counted only once. The top ten clonotypes cover just over 2% of the sample. Material for sequencing was blood. The receptors here all came from a woman in her thirties or forties in good health.

The CDR3 bases are TGTGCCAGCAGCTCAAGCGCCACAGATACGCAGTATTTT. Translating it yields CASSSSATDTQYF. V usage is TRBV7-3 and J usage is TRBJ2-3; D unresolved. CDR3 length: 13 residues. Germline CDR1 SGHTA, CDR2 FQGTGA. V lost 4 bases and J lost 2, with 7 bases in between.

V gene TRBV19 combines with J gene TRBJ1-5, with a possible D match to TRBD1 (6 bases). The CDR3 runs to 14 residues. CDR1 LNHDA and CDR2 SQIVND come from the germline V gene (reference sequence). Trimming shortened V by 7 bases and J by 8 bases, and 18 bases separated the two germline ends. The CDR3 here is CASTYATGFEPQHF. CDR3 in DNA: TGTGCCAGTACTTACGCGACAGGTTTCGAGCCCCAGCATTTT. Using reference TRBV19 and TRBJ1-5 for the parts outside the CDR3, the full variable domain is DGGITQSPKYLFRKEGQNVTLSCEQNLNHDAMYWYRQDPGQGLRLIYYSQIVNDFQKGDIAEGYSVSREKKESFPLTVTSAQKNPTAFYLCASTYATGFEPQHFGDGTRLSIL.

The rearrangement uses TRBV4-1 and TRBJ2-5, with 7 bases identical to TRBD2. V was pared by 2 bases and J by 0 bases, with 3 bases of the junction left unmatched. Germline V gene sequence: CDR1 MGHRA, CDR2 YSYEKL. This CDR3 spans 15 amino acids. The CDR3 DNA follows: TGCGCCAGCAGCCAAAGCGGGGCGTACCAAGAGACCCAGTACTTC. This codes for CASSQSGAYQETQYF.

The V call is TRBV5-4, the J call TRBJ2-7; 8 bases are a match to TRBD1. There are 15 residues in the CDR3. Germline lookup yields CDR1 SGHNT and CDR2 YYREEE (reference sequence). J lost 2 bases, V lost 4 bases, and 8 bases had no gene match. CDR3 coding DNA: TGTGCCAGCAGCACACGACAGGGGAGTCCCTACGAGCAGTACTTC. Encoded protein: CASSTRQGSPYEQYF.

The chain carries TRBV4-1 and TRBJ1-6; 7 positions match TRBD1. The CDR3 sequence is 15 residues long. Trimming removed 0 bases from V and 9 bases from J; junction bases left unmatched: 5. The V gene's germline CDR1 is MGHRA and CDR2 YSYEKL. CDR3 sequence reads: CASSQENRGSSPLHF. For the CDR3, the DNA is TGCGCCAGCAGCCAAGAAAACAGGGGCTCTTCACCCCTCCACTTT.

This chain uses TRBV11-3 with TRBJ2-7; tentatively, D is TRBD1 (6 bases). The CDR3 consists of 16 residues. Germline CDR1 is SGHNT and CDR2 is YENEEA. Trimming took off 2 bases at V and 2 bases at J, with 16 bases between the two ends. CDR3 nucleotide sequence: TGTGCCAGCAGCTTACTTCAGGGGCGGACCGCCTACGAGCAGTACTTC. Protein sequence: CASSLLQGRTAYEQYF.